This T cell receptor beta chain was recorded in a study of T cells in Graves' hyperthyroidism and ophthalmopathy. Findings and limits, study-wide: Ophthalmopathy stood apart from stable hyperthyroidism in a 13 V-J model.

The source material, RNA transcripts, was used to amplify TCR beta CDR3 regions. During a first-round RT-PCR of the TCR CDR3, the HTBI primer set was used. TCRdb re-called the multiplex PCR reads with MiXCR, one entry per CDR3 protein. Here the sample spans 300,000 or so distinct CDR3 sequences, about 15% being singletons. V was clipped by 0 bases and J by 6 bases, with 5 bases between them. Per germline, CDR1 GTSNPN and CDR2 SVGIG (reference sequence). The CDR3 has 11 residues. This clonotype appeared many times. Its antigen remains unknown. Patients were aged 18 to 65, had disease duration under 2 months, and had newly diagnosed hyperthyroidism. Together with thyroid ultrasound, orbital computed tomography, serum thyroxine and TRAb, clinical symptoms were used for diagnoses. PBMCs stemmed from 8.5 to 10 ml fresh peripheral blood.

Input material: blood. The rearrangement joins TRBV30 to TRBJ1-1; D is undetermined. The TCR comes from a man aged 25-45 years with Graves' hyperthyroidism. This CDR3 is CAWSVRPEAFF. The CDR3 DNA reads as TGTGCCTGGAGTGTACGACCTGAAGCTTTCTTT.